This T cell receptor beta chain came from a study of T cell repertoires in cytomegalovirus infection. Study-wide points: Using cumulative public TCR beta family frequency, the authors identified those who carried CMV together with the relevant HLA.

One entry per CDR3 protein, called by TCRdb with MiXCR from the reads. The table shows about 740,000 distinct CDR3 sequences, with around a third occurring only once. This clonotype was detected ten times or more. Its antigen is unknown. Sequenced here: cultured PBMCs, sampled from culture after CMV antigen stimulation. The sequence was collected from a human donor in good health (CMV status not recorded). Some clones in this sample may be carry-over from other donors' samples.

The CDR3 here is CASSQVLYTQYF. In DNA form, the CDR3 reads TGTGCCAGCAGTCAGGTTCTATATACGCAGTATTTT. V is TRBV7-2 and J is TRBJ2-3; D remains unclear. Germline V CDR1 and CDR2: SGHTA, FQGNSA. The CDR3 is 12 amino acids. V shed 6 bases and J shed 7 bases, with 11 bases lying between them. Supplemented by reference TRBV7-2 and TRBJ2-3, the full variable domain reads GAGVSQSPSNKVTEKGKDVELRCDPISGHTALYWYRQSLGQGLEFLIYFQGNSAPDKSGLPSDRFSAERTGGSVSTLTIQRTQQEDSAVYLCASSQVLYTQYFGPGTRLTVL.